A selection of T cell receptor beta chains follows, all from one sample in a study of cytomegalovirus exposure and HLA in healthy donors. The table came from immunoSEQ multiplex PCR; TCRdb's copy has only in-frame clones and leaves some out. The sample yields approximately 92,000 clones, approximately 81% seen once. The sample was PBMCs. The receptors derive from a girl aged 2-9 years in good health and CMV-seropositive. Each CDR3 is given with its conserved first and last residue. The D gene is left open where the match is weak. Clone size is given for some rows only: seen once, a few or many times, or a class if the clone is expanded.

D,V,J,length,size,DNA,CDR3
TRBD1,TRBV7-9,TRBJ2-5,15,NA,TGTGCCAGCAGCTCGACAGGGATCGGATTGGAGACCCAGTACTTC,CASSSTGIGLETQYF
NA,TRBV29-1,TRBJ1-1,12,few,TGCAGCGTACAGATTTATGGGACTGAAGCTTTCTTT,CSVQIYGTEAFF
TRBD1,TRBV6-6,TRBJ2-3,16,NA,TGTGCCAGCAGAAACACCGCGGACAGGAGCACAGATACGCAGTATTTT,CASRNTADRSTDTQYF
NA,TRBV28,TRBJ1-1,13,NA,TGTGCCAGCAGTTTGGGCCAGAACACTGAAGCTTTCTTT,CASSLGQNTEAFF
TRBD2,TRBV28,TRBJ2-5,18,NA,TGTGCCAGCAGTTTATACGGCCGACTAGCGGGATATCAAGAGACCCAGTACTTC,CASSLYGRLAGYQETQYF
NA,TRBV6-1,TRBJ1-1,15,NA,TGTGCCAGCAGTGAAAGGCGGGGGAAGAACACTGAAGCTTTCTTT,CASSERRGKNTEAFF
NA,TRBV5-1,TRBJ1-2,12,NA,NA,CASSWGQGAVTF
NA,TRBV4-1,TRBJ2-7,15,once,TGCGCCAGCAGCCAATCCGACAGGTTGAGATACGAGCAGTACTTC,CASSQSDRLRYEQYF
TRBD1,TRBV7-8,TRBJ2-7,14,NA,TGTGCCAGCAGCCCCCGGGACAGGGTATACGAGCAGTACTTC,CASSPRDRVYEQYF
NA,TRBV30,TRBJ2-1,13,once,TGTGCCTGGAGTTTCCTTGATAGGGGTGAGCAGTTCTTC,CAWSFLDRGEQFF
NA,TRBV18,TRBJ2-1,13,NA,TGTGCCAGCTCACCACCCATGTACAATGAGCAGTTCTTC,CASSPPMYNEQFF
TRBD1,TRBV6-6,TRBJ1-5,14,few,TGTGCCAGCAGAGTAACCGGGACAGGGCGGCCCCAGCATTTT,CASRVTGTGRPQHF
NA,TRBV27,TRBJ1-1,14,NA,TGTGCCAGCAGCCCGGCAGGGCTGGACACTGAAGCTTTCTTT,CASSPAGLDTEAFF
NA,TRBV15,TRBJ1-5,12,NA,TGTGCCACCAGCACGACTAATCAGCCCCAGCATTTT,CATSTTNQPQHF
TRBD1,TRBV5-6,TRBJ1-2,13,NA,TGTGCCAGCAGCGTGGGACAGGGGGCTGGCTACACCTTC,CASSVGQGAGYTF
NA,TRBV30,TRBJ2-1,13,NA,TGTGCCTGGAGTTGGAACAGGATAAATGAGCAGTTCTTC,CAWSWNRINEQFF
NA,TRBV25-1,TRBJ2-1,15,NA,TGTGCCAGCAGTCAGTCCTCGGCCTACAGCAATGAGCAGTTCTTC,CASSQSSAYSNEQFF
NA,TRBV10-1,TRBJ2-4,10,NA,TGCGCCAGCCCTGACCGGGGTCAGTACTTC,CASPDRGQYF
NA,TRBV7-2,TRBJ1-1,13,NA,TGTGCCAGCAGCTTTGCCTTAGGGGCTGAAGCTTTCTTT,CASSFALGAEAFF
TRBD2,TRBV29-1,TRBJ2-1,11,NA,TGCTCGGGACTAGCCTACAATGAGCAGTTCTTC,CSGLAYNEQFF
TRBD2,TRBV27,TRBJ2-1,14,NA,TGTGCCAGCAGGCGACTAGCGGACTACAATGAGCAGTTCTTC,CASRRLADYNEQFF
NA,TRBV5-1,TRBJ1-4,15,NA,TGCGCCAGCAGCCCGAGGACAGCAACTAATGAAAAACTGTTTTTT,CASSPRTATNEKLFF
NA,TRBV30,TRBJ1-3,16,once,TGTGCCTGGAGTTTTCCTAGCAGGCCCTCTGGAAACACCATATATTTT,CAWSFPSRPSGNTIYF
NA,TRBV5-4,TRBJ2-7,15,NA,TGTGCCAGCAGCTTGGGGGGGGGCCCTCACTACGAGCAGTACTTC,CASSLGGGPHYEQYF
TRBD1,TRBV28,TRBJ2-7,14,NA,TGTGCCAGCAGTTTATGGGACAGGAACTACGAGCAGTACTTC,CASSLWDRNYEQYF
TRBD1,TRBV6-6,TRBJ2-7,15,NA,TGTGCCAGCAGTCGCTCCGGGACAGGGGGCGACGAGCAGTACTTC,CASSRSGTGGDEQYF
TRBD1,TRBV6-6,TRBJ1-4,16,NA,TGTGCCAGCAGCGTGAGAGCGACAGGGACAGTGGAGGAACTGTTTTTT,CASSVRATGTVEELFF
NA,TRBV10-3,TRBJ1-4,13,NA,TGTGCCATCAGGGGGCAGGGAGGTGAAAAACTGTTTTTT,CAIRGQGGEKLFF
NA,TRBV29-1,TRBJ2-7,15,NA,TGCAGCGTTGAAGTGGCTGATCCTAGCTCCTACGAGCAGTACTTC,CSVEVADPSSYEQYF